The present entry profiles one T cell receptor beta chain with its context. Its binding antigen is unknown. Base qualities are not provided; no much larger clone lies one nucleotide away. This entry belongs to a study of T cell changes during pregnancy in multiple sclerosis (dated by TCRdb to about 2019). For the study in its entirety: The study looked at changes in the T cell repertoire across pregnancy in women with multiple sclerosis.

Based on the germline V gene, the CDR1 and CDR2 sequences are MDHEN and SYDVKM. Relative to germline, V is missing 8 bases and J is missing 8 bases, with 17 bases of the junction outside any gene match. From cysteine to phenylalanine, the CDR3 is 16 amino acids long. Only the CDR3 region is kept as DNA, spanning 48 bases read in frame from base 1. Library preparation was by the immunoSEQ multiplex PCR assay. In TCRdb, the immuneACCESS table is reduced to in-frame sequences with V and J assigned. These tables do not hold every clone; where another copy was compared, an unresolved V gene accounts for under half, and the others remain unexplained. Across this sample there are roughly 59,000 clones, with under 95% seen only once. The ten largest clones represent roughly 3.1% of the sample.

The specimen comprised CD8+ T cells from peripheral blood mononuclear cells, sampled in the second trimester of pregnancy. Recombination joined TRBV28 with TRBJ2-2; TRBD2 aligns with 7 central bases. This TCR came from a female donor with multiple sclerosis, enrolled in a pregnancy study. CDR3 sequence: CASHGAGLPVPGELFF. The DNA reads TGTGCCAGCCACGGCGCGGGACTACCCGTCCCGGGGGAGCTGTTTTTT.